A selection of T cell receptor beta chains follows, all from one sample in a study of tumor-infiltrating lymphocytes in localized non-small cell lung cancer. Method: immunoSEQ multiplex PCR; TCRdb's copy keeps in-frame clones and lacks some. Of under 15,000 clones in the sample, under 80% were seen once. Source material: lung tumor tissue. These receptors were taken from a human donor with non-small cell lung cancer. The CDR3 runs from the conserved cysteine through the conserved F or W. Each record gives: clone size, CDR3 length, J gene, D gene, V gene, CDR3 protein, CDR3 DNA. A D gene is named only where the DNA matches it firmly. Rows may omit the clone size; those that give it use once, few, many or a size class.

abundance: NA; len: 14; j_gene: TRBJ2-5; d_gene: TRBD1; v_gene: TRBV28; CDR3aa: CASSSGTVQETQYF; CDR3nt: TGTGCCAGCAGTTCCGGGACAGTCCAAGAGACCCAGTACTTC
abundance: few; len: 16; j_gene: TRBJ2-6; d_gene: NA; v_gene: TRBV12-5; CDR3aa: CASGLTGGSGANVLTF; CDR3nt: TGTGCTAGTGGTTTGACCGGTGGATCTGGGGCCAACGTCCTGACTTTC
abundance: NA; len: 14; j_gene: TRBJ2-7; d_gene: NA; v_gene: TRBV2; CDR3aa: CASQEETEDYEQYF; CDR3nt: TGTGCCTCCCAAGAAGAGACGGAAGATTACGAGCAGTACTTC
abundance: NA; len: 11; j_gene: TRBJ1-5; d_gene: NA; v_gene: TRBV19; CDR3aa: CASSSQGPQHF; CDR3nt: TGTGCCAGTAGTTCCCAAGGGCCCCAGCATTTT
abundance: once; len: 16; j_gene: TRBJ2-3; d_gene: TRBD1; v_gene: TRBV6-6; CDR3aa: CASSYSTGESTDTQYF; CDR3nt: TGTGCCAGCAGTTACTCCACAGGGGAAAGCACAGATACGCAGTATTTT
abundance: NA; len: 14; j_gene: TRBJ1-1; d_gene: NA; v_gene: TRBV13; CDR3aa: CASSRGRPNTEAFF; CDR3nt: TGTGCCAGCAGCCGGGGGCGGCCGAACACTGAAGCTTTCTTT
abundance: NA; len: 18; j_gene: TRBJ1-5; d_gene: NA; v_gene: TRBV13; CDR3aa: CASSLSWETRVSNQPQHF; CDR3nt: TGTGCCAGCAGCTTGAGTTGGGAGACCAGGGTAAGCAATCAGCCCCAGCATTTT
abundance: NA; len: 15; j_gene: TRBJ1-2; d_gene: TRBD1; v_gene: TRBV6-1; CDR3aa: CASRQTGALNYGYTF; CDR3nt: TGTGCCAGCAGACAAACAGGGGCCTTAAACTATGGCTACACCTTC
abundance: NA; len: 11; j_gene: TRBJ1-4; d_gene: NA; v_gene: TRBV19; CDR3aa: CASSIQEKLFF; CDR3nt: TGTGCCAGTAGTATACAGGAAAAACTGTTTTTT
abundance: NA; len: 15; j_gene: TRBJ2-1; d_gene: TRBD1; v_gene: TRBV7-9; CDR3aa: CASSLLEDRANEQFF; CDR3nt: TGTGCCAGCAGCTTACTAGAGGACAGGGCCAATGAGCAGTTCTTC
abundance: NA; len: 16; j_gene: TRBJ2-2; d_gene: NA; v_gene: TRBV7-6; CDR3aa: CASSSGTWGGTGELFF; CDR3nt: TGTGCCAGCAGCTCCGGGACGTGGGGAGGCACCGGGGAGCTGTTTTTT
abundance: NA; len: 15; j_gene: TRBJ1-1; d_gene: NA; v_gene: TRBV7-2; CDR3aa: CASSGRGEMNTEAFF; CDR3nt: TGTGCCAGCAGCGGTAGAGGGGAAATGAACACTGAAGCTTTCTTT
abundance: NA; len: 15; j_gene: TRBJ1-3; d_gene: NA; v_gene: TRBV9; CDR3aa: CASSVGAEAGNTIYF; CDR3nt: TGTGCCAGCAGCGTAGGTGCAGAGGCTGGAAACACCATATATTTT
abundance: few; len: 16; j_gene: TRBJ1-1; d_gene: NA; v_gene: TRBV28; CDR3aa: CASSLWGADVNTEAFF; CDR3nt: TGTGCCAGCAGTTTATGGGGGGCGGATGTAAACACTGAAGCTTTCTTT
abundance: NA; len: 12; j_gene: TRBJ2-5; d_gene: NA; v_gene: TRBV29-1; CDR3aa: CSADRSRETQYF; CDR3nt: TGCAGCGCTGACCGCAGTCGGGAGACCCAGTACTTC
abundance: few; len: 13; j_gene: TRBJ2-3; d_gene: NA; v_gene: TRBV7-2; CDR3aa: CASSLARVDTQYF; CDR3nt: TGTGCCAGCAGCTTAGCAAGGGTAGATACGCAGTATTTT
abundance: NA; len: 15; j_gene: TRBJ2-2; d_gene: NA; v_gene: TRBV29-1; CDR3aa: CSVEDQGRGAGELFF; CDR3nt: TGCAGCGTTGAAGATCAGGGGCGCGGGGCCGGGGAGCTGTTTTTT
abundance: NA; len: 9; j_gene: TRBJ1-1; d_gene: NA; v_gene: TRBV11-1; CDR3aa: CASSLYTFF; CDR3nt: TGTGCCAGCAGCTTATATACTTTCTTT
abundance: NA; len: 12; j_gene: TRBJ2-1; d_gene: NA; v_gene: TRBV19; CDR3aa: CASTPERGEQFF; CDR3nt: TGTGCCAGTACCCCTGAACGCGGTGAGCAGTTCTTC
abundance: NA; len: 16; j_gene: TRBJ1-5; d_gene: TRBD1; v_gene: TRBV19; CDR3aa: CASSIIAGQGAQPQHF; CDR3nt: TGTGCCAGTAGTATAATTGCCGGACAGGGGGCTCAGCCCCAGCATTTT
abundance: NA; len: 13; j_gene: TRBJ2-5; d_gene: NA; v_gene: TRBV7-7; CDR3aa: CASSKTRGETQYF; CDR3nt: TGTGCCAGCAGCAAGACTAGGGGGGAGACCCAGTACTTC
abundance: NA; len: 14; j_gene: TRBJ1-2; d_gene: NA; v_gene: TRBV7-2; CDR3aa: CASSLDRVGYGYTF; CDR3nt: TGTGCCAGCAGCTTAGACAGGGTGGGCTATGGCTACACCTTC
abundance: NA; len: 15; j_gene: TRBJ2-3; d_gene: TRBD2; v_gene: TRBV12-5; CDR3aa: CASGLGGLSTDTQYF; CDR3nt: TGTGCTAGTGGTTTGGGGGGACTAAGCACAGATACGCAGTATTTT
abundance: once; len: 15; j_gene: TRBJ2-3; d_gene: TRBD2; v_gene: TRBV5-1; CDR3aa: CASSRGGAGTDTQYF; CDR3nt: TGCGCCAGCAGCCGCGGGGGGGCCGGCACAGATACGCAGTATTTT
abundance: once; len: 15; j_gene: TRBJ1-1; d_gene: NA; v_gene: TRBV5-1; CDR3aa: CASSPELLANTEAFF; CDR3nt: TGCGCCAGCAGCCCAGAGTTACTGGCGAACACTGAAGCTTTCTTT
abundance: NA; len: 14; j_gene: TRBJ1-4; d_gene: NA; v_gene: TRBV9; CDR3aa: CASSVVPSSEKLFF; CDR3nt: TGTGCCAGCAGCGTAGTACCGTCGAGTGAAAAACTGTTTTTT
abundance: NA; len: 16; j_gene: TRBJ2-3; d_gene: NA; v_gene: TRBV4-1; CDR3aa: CASSQDPGASTDTQYF; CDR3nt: TGCGCCAGCAGCCAAGATCCGGGGGCTAGCACAGATACGCAGTATTTT
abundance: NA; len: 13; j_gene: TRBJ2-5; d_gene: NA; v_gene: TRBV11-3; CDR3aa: CASSQDTQETQYF; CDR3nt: TGTGCCAGCAGCCAGGACACCCAAGAGACCCAGTACTTC
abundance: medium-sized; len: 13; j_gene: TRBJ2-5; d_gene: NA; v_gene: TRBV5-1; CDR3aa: CASRVTGQETQYF; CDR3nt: TGCGCCAGCAGGGTGACAGGACAAGAGACCCAGTACTTC
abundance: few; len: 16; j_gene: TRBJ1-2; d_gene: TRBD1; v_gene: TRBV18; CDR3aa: CASSPGNRGHNYGYTF; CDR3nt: TGTGCCAGCTCACCCGGTAACAGGGGGCACAACTATGGCTACACCTTC
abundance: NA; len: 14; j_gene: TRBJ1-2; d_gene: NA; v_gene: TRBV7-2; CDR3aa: CASSRRDGHYGYTF; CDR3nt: TGTGCCAGCAGCCGCCGGGACGGACACTATGGCTACACCTTC
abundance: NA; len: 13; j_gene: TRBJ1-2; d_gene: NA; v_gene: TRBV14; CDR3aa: CASSQDHREGYTF; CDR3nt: TGTGCCAGCAGCCAAGATCACCGGGAGGGCTACACCTTC
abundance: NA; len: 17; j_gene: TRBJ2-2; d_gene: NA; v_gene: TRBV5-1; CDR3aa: CASSLTLDTSNTGELFF; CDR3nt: TGCGCCAGCAGCTTGACCCTGGACACTTCGAACACCGGGGAGCTGTTTTTT
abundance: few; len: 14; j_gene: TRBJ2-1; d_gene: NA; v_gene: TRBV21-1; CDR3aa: CASRPSGGLNEQFF; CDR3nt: TGTGCCAGCAGGCCTAGCGGGGGGCTCAATGAGCAGTTCTTC
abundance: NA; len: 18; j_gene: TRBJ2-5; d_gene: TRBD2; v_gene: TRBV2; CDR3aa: CASSEGLAVNWGQETQYF; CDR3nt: TGTGCCAGCAGTGAAGGACTAGCGGTAAATTGGGGCCAAGAGACCCAGTACTTC
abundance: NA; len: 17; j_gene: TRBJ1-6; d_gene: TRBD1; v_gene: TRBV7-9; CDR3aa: CASSLVGRGENNSPLHF; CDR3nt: TGTGCCAGCAGCTTAGTCGGCAGGGGGGAGAATAATTCACCCCTCCACTTT
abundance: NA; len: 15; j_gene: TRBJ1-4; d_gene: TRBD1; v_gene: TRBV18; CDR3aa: CASSSPRDSHEKLFF; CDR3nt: TGTGCCAGCTCATCCCCTCGGGACAGCCATGAAAAACTGTTTTTT
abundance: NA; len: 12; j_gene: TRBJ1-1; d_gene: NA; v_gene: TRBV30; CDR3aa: CAWSEWGTEAFF; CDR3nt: TGTGCCTGGTCGGAGTGGGGCACTGAAGCTTTCTTT
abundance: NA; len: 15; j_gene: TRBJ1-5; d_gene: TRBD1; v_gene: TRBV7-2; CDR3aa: CASSPKTGGPQPQHF; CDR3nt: TGTGCCAGCAGCCCGAAGACAGGGGGCCCTCAGCCCCAGCATTTT
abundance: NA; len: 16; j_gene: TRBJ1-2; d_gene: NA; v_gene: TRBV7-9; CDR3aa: CASSLATGTLIFGYTF; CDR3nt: TGTGCCAGCAGCTTAGCCACCGGGACACTAATATTCGGCTACACCTTC
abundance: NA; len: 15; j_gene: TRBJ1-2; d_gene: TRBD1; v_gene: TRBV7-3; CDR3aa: CASSPGQGEGYGYTF; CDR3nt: TGTGCCAGCAGCCCCGGACAGGGCGAAGGCTATGGCTACACCTTC
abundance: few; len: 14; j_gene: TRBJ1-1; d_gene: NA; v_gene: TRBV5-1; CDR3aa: CASSLQGRSTEAFF; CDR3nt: TGCGCCAGCAGCTTACAGGGTAGGAGCACTGAAGCTTTCTTT
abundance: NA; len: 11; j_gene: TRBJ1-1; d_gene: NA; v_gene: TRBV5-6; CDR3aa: CASSRQTEAFF; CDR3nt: TGTGCCAGCAGCCGACAGACTGAAGCTTTCTTT
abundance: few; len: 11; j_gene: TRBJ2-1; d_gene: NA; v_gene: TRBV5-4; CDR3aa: CASSFNNEQFF; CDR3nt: TGTGCCAGCAGCTTTAACAATGAGCAGTTCTTC
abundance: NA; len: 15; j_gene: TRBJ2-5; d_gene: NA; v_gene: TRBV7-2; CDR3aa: CASSLGLIVEETQYF; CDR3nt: TGTGCCAGCAGCTTAGGGCTTATCGTGGAAGAGACCCAGTACTTC
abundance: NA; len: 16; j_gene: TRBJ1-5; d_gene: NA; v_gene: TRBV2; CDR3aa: CASSLGGAVGNQPQHF; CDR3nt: TGTGCCAGCAGTTTGGGAGGGGCGGTGGGCAATCAGCCCCAGCATTTT
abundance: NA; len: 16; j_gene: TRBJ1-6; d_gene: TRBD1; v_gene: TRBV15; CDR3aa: CATSRDLPGGNSPLHF; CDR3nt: TGTGCCACCAGCAGAGATTTACCAGGGGGCAATTCACCCCTCCACTTT
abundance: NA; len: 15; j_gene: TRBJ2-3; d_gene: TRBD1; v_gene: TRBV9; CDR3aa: CASSVETGGTDTQYF; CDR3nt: TGTGCCAGCAGCGTAGAGACAGGGGGCACAGATACGCAGTATTTT
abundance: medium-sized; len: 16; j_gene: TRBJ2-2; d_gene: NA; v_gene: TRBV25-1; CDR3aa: CASSATAYSEAGELFF; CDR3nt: TGTGCCAGCAGTGCGACGGCATATAGCGAGGCCGGGGAGCTGTTTTTT
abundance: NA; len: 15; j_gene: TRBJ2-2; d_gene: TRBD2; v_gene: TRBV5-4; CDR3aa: CASSTGGHITGELFF; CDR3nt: TGTGCCAGCAGTACGGGGGGGCATATCACCGGGGAGCTGTTTTTT
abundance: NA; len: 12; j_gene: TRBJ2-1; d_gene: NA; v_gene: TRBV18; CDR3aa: CASSQNNNEQFF; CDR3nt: TGTGCCAGCTCACAAAACAACAATGAGCAGTTCTTC
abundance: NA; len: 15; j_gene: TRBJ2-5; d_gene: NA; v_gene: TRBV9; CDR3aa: CASSVERGFRETQYF; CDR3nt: TGTGCCAGCAGCGTAGAACGGGGGTTTAGGGAGACCCAGTACTTC
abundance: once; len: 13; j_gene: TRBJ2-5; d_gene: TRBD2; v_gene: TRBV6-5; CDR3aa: CASKGLDGETQYF; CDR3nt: TGTGCCAGCAAAGGACTAGACGGCGAGACCCAGTACTTC